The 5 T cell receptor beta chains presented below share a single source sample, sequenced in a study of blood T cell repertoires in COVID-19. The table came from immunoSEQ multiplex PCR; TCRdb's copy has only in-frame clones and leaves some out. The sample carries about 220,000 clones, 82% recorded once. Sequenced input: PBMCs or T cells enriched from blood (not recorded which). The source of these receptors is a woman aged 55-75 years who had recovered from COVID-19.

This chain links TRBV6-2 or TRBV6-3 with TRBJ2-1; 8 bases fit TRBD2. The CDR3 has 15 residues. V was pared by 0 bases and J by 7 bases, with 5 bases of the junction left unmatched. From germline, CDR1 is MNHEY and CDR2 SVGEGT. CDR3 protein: CASSYSIRGGNEQFF. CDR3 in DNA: TGTGCCAGCAGTTACTCGATCCGGGGGGGTAATGAGCAGTTCTTC.

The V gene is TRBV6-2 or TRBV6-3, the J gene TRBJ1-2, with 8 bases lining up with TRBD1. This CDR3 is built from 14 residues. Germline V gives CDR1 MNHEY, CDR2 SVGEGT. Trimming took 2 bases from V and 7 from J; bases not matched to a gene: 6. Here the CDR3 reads CASSYLQGASGYTF. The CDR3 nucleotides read TGTGCCAGCAGTTACCTTCAGGGGGCAAGTGGCTACACCTTC.

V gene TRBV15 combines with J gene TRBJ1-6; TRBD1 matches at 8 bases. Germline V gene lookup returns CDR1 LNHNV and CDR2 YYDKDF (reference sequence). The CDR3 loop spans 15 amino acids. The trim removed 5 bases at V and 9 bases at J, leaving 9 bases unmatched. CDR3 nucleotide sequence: TGTGCCACCAGCCTGGCAGGGGGCGGACGTTCACCCCTCCACTTT. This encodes CATSLAGGGRSPLHF.

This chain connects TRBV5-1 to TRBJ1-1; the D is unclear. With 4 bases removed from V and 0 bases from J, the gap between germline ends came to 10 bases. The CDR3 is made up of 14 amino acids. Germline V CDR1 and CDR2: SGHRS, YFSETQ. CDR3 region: CASSVQRMNTEAFF. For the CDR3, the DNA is TGCGCCAGCAGCGTACAACGCATGAACACTGAAGCTTTCTTT.

The CDR3 loop is CASSGSSGGYNEQFF. CDR3 DNA sequence: TGTGCCAGCAGCGGATCTAGCGGGGGTTACAATGAGCAGTTCTTC. The genes are TRBV3-1 (or the pseudogene TRBV3-2) and TRBJ2-1, with TRBD2 identical over 10 bases. The germline V gene has CDR1 LGHDT and CDR2 YNNKEL (reference sequence). V shed 5 bases, J shed 4 bases, and the junction held 5 bases outside the gene matches. The CDR3 totals 15 residues.